This T cell receptor (beta chain) emerged from a study of blood T cell repertoires in COVID-19. Study-level background: Samples representing acute and convalescent COVID-19 were sourced from the United States, Italy and Spain. The analysed material was cDNA or gDNA that came from T cells, B-cell-depleted T cells, or PBMCs.

In its sample, this clone was seen once. As handled by the study authors: How many nucleated cells were present was estimated from reference gene primer amplification. Produced via immunoSEQ multiplex PCR; TCRdb's table is partial and in-frame only. V and J calls and clone size are those listed in that table; D and trimming were worked out from the DNA. The data hold 150,000 to 160,000 clones, with around 91% observed a single time. Sequences were obtained from peripheral blood. The source is a woman between 40 and 50 years old with acute or convalescent COVID-19.

CDR3 region: CASSPSTGLNTGELFF. The CDR3 nucleotides read TGTGCCAGCTCACCTAGCACAGGGCTCAACACCGGGGAGCTGTTTTTT. V and J are TRBV18 and TRBJ2-2, with a possible D match to TRBD1 (6 bases). The CDR3 has 16 amino acids. V lost 3 bases and J 2 bases, leaving 13 bases between the germline ends. The germline CDR1 and CDR2 sequences are KGHSH and LQKENI. Full variable domain (missing parts from reference TRBV18 and TRBJ2-2): NAGVMQNPRHLVRRRGQEARLRCSPMKGHSHVYWYRQLPEEGLKFMVYLQKENIIDESGMPKERFSAEFPKEGPSILRIQQVVRGDSAAYFCASSPSTGLNTGELFFGEGSRLTVL.